Below are 5 T cell receptor beta chains sequenced from a single sample in a study of CD8+CD57+ T cells in acquired aplastic anemia. The template used for profiling TCR beta VDJ and CDR3 was genomic DNA. TCRdb processed the reads anew with MiXCR; each CDR3 protein has one entry. The sample yields some 200,000 distinct CDR3 sequences, roughly 33% seen once. Material: sorted CD4+, CD8+, or CD8+CD57+ T cells (not recorded which) from PBMCs. These receptors came from a human donor in good health, serving as a control.

The table lists this clonotype with a few counts. J is TRBJ2-7 and V is TRBV4-1; D ambiguous. In germline, CDR1 is MGHRA, CDR2 YSYEKL. V lost 1 base and J lost 1, with 5 bases in between. The CDR3 is 13 residues long. The DNA of the CDR3 is TGCGCCAGCAGCCAAGGACTTTCCTACGAGCAGTACTTC. Its protein is CASSQGLSYEQYF.

This clonotype was detected ten times or more. The chain recombines TRBV7-3 with TRBJ2-1; maybe TRBD2 (6 bases). The CDR3 sequence is 16 residues long. Germline loops: CDR1 SGHTA, CDR2 FQGTGA. V was pared by 3 bases and J by 0 bases, with 12 bases between. CDR3: CASSLGGVSSYNEQFF. For the CDR3, the DNA is TGTGCCAGCAGCTTGGGGGGAGTTTCCTCCTACAATGAGCAGTTCTTC.

As for this clonotype: A read error may be the cause here, since a much bigger clone is one base away. This chain connects TRBV20-1 to TRBJ2-5, with a weak D call TRBD2 (6 bases). The CDR3 consists of 12 residues. Germline CDR1 and CDR2: DFQATT and SNEGSKA (reference sequence). The DNA of the CDR3 is TGCAGTGCCGAAGTGGGGGGAGAGACCCTGTACTTC. Amino acid sequence: CSAEVGGETLYF.

The table lists this clonotype with many counts. The CDR3 coding sequence is TGCAGTGCTAGAGCAGGGTGGGAATCACCCCTCCACTTT. It is translated as CSARAGWESPLHF. The chain links TRBV20-1 to TRBJ1-6, with D perhaps matching TRBD1 (5 bases). This CDR3 contains 13 residues. V was shortened by 1 base and J by 10 bases, with 11 bases between the two germline ends. The germline V gene encodes CDR1 DFQATT and CDR2 SNEGSKA (reference sequence).

This chain uses TRBV27 with TRBJ2-7; tentatively, D is TRBD1 (5 bases). V was pared by 6 bases and J by 2 bases, with 17 bases between. Germline-derived CDR1 and CDR2 are MNHEY and SMNVEV (reference sequence). The CDR3 spans 15 residues. CDR3 bases: TGTGCCAGCAGACCCGGCAGGGAAGACACCTACGAGCAGTACTTC. Encoded protein: CASRPGREDTYEQYF.